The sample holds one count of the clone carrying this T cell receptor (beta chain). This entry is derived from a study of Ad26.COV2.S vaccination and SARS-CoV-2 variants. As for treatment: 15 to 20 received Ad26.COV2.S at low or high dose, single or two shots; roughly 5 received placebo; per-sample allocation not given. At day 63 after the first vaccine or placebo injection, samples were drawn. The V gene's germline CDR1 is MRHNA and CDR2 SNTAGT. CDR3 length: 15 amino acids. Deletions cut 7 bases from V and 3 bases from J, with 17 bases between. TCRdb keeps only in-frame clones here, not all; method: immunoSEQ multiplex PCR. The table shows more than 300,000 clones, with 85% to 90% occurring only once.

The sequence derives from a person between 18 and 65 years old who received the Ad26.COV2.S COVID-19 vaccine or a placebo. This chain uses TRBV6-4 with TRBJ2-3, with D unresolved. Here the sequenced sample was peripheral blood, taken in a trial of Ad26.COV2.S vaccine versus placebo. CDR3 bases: TGTGCCAGCATTTACCGGGTCCACGGGACAGATACGCAGTATTTT. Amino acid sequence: CASIYRVHGTDTQYF.